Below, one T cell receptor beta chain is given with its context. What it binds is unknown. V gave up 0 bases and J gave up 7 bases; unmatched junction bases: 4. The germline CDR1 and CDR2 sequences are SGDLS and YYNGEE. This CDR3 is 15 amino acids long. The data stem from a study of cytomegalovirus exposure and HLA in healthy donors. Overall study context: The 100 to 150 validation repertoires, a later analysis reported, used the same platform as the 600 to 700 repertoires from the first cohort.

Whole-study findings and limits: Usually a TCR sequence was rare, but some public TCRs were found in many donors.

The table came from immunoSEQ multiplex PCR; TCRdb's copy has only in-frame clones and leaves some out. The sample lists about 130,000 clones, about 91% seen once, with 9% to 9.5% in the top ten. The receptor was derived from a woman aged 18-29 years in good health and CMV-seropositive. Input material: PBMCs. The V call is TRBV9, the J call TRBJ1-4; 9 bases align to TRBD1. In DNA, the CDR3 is TGTGCCAGCAGCGTAGAGGGACAGGGTATTGAAAAACTGTTTTTT. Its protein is CASSVEGQGIEKLFF.